The 21 T cell receptor beta chains below all came from one sample that was sequenced in a study of response to subunit inactivated influenza vaccine. TCRdb ran MiXCR on the RT-PCR reads and lists one entry per CDR3 protein. Of some 600,000 distinct CDR3 sequences listed, around 13% are singletons. Source: PBMCs from blood, taken 14 days before vaccination. The receptor source for this set is a man between 50 and 59 years old who received an inactivated influenza vaccine.

V gene TRBV7-8 combines with J gene TRBJ1-6, with D hard to call. Trimming removed 1 base at V and 8 bases at J, with 12 bases between. Germline V lookup: CDR1 SGHVS, CDR2 FQNEAQ. The CDR3 contains 15 residues. For the CDR3, the DNA is TGTGCCAGCAGCTTAGAGTCCGATTACCATTCACCCCTCCACTTT. It yields the protein CASSLESDYHSPLHF.

This clonotype occurred many times. The V gene is TRBV15, the J gene TRBJ1-1; 8 bases line up with TRBD1. The CDR3 covers 13 residues. The J segment lost 4 bases and the V segment lost 6 bases, leaving 4 bases of the junction unmatched. Germline loops: CDR1 LNHNV, CDR2 YYDKDF (reference sequence). The CDR3 loop reads CATRGTGPTEAFF. In DNA, the CDR3 is TGTGCCACCAGAGGGACAGGTCCCACTGAAGCTTTCTTT.

The chain has TRBV27 and TRBJ2-7; D possibly matches TRBD1 or TRBD2 (5 bases each). Trimming removed 3 bases at V and 3 bases at J, with 18 bases between. This CDR3 region has 16 residues. CDR1 and CDR2 from the germline V gene are MNHEY and SMNVEV (reference sequence). The DNA of the CDR3 is TGTGCCAGCAGTTTGGAACGGGACGCCCCAAACTACGAGCAGTACTTC. Translated: CASSLERDAPNYEQYF.

Only a few counts were recorded for this clonotype. The rearrangement uses TRBV15 and TRBJ1-2; maybe TRBD1 (5 bases). From germline, CDR1 is LNHNV and CDR2 YYDKDF (reference sequence). This CDR3 has 15 residues. Deletions cut 5 bases from V and 4 bases from J, with 17 bases between. The chain's CDR3 is CATSELGTGVYGYTF. CDR3 nucleotide sequence: TGTGCCACCAGCGAGTTGGGAACGGGGGTCTATGGCTACACCTTC.

This clonotype was found a few times. The chain links TRBV4-3 to TRBJ2-2; tentatively, D is TRBD1 (7 bases). The CDR3 spans 15 residues. Deletions cut 6 bases from V and 4 bases from J, with 15 bases between. Per the germline V gene, CDR1 is LGHNA and CDR2 is YSLEER. The CDR3 loop is CASRPGGAGTGELFF. For the CDR3, the DNA is TGCGCCAGCAGACCAGGGGGAGCGGGCACCGGGGAGCTGTTTTTT.

This clonotype was detected only a few times. The CDR3 nucleotides read TGCGCCATCTGGACAGGGGGAACCTACGAGCAGTACTTC. The encoded protein is CAIWTGGTYEQYF. The rearrangement uses TRBV10-2 and TRBJ2-7, with 10 positions matching TRBD1. V lost 10 bases to trimming and J lost 2 bases; unmatched junction nucleotides: 5. This CDR3 region has 13 residues. CDR1 and CDR2 (germline): WSHSY, SAAADI.

This clonotype was seen a handful of times. The rearrangement links TRBV11-1 to TRBJ2-3; TRBD1 matches 9 bases. Germline lookup yields CDR1 SGHAT and CDR2 FQDESV (reference sequence). The CDR3 sequence is 21 residues long. Germline trimming cut 2 bases from V and 0 bases from J; bases unmatched to any gene: 18. Here the CDR3 DNA reads TGTGCCAGCAGCTTATGGTTAGGACAGGGGATAAAGCGGAGTAGCACAGATACGCAGTATTTT. This encodes CASSLWLGQGIKRSSTDTQYF.

A few counts support this clonotype. V is TRBV15 and J is TRBJ2-7; D remains ambiguous. The germline gives CDR1 LNHNV, CDR2 YYDKDF (reference sequence). The CDR3 loop spans 13 amino acids. V was clipped by 0 bases and J by 7 bases, with 10 bases between them. CDR3 DNA sequence: TGTGCCACCAGCAGAGATCGGGTTCTTGAGCAGTACTTC. Its protein is CATSRDRVLEQYF.

This chain uses TRBV20-1 with TRBJ2-1, with 7 positions matching TRBD2. After removal of 5 bases from V and 15 bases from J, the junction contained 19 bases not matched to a gene. This CDR3 spans 14 amino acids. Germline V gene sequence: CDR1 DFQATT, CDR2 SNEGSKA (reference sequence). The CDR3 nucleotides are TGCAGTGCTGTTGGGGATAGCGGGCCCTCTTCGCGGTTCTTC. The encoded protein is CSAVGDSGPSSRFF.

This clonotype has only a few counts. The chain is built from TRBV5-1 and TRBJ2-7, with 10 positions matching TRBD1. The V gene's germline CDR1 is SGHRS and CDR2 YFSETQ. Losses at the gene ends were 4 bases for V and 6 bases for J; bases not matched to a gene: 7. This CDR3 contains 14 residues. CDR3 coding DNA: TGCGCCAGCAGCCCCGGGACAGGGGATGGCGAGCAGTACTTC. Translated: CASSPGTGDGEQYF.

This clonotype has more than one count but fewer than ten. This chain connects TRBV9 to TRBJ2-7; D might be TRBD1 (5 bases). CDR3 length equals 14 residues. Deletions cut 0 bases from V and 2 bases from J, with 9 bases between. From germline, CDR1 is SGDLS and CDR2 YYNGEE. DNA for the CDR3: TGTGCCAGCAGCGTAGAGGGGCACACCTACGAGCAGTACTTC. The encoded protein is CASSVEGHTYEQYF.

This clonotype was detected only a few times. The chain links TRBV6-2 or TRBV6-3 to TRBJ1-5; TRBD1 agrees at 8 bases. Germline lookup yields CDR1 MNHEY and CDR2 SVGEGT. J gave up 6 bases and V 6 bases, and 7 bases lay outside the gene matches. This CDR3 has 14 residues. The CDR3 protein is CASRGQGRTQPQHF. CDR3 DNA sequence: TGTGCCAGCAGAGGACAGGGTCGGACTCAGCCCCAGCATTTT.

This clonotype has ten or more counts. The chain is built from TRBV5-1 and TRBJ1-2; D gene uncertain. The CDR3 has 13 residues. Trimming took 5 bases from V and 6 from J, leaving 14 bases between them. The V gene's germline CDR1 is SGHRS and CDR2 YFSETQ. The CDR3 sequence: CASSLSGGDGYTF. The CDR3 DNA reads TGCGCCAGCAGTTTGTCTGGCGGGGATGGCTACACCTTC. The full variable domain, rest sourced from reference TRBV5-1 and TRBJ1-2, is KAGVTQTPRYLIKTRGQQVTLSCSPISGHRSVSWYQQTPGQGLQFLFEYFSETQRNKGNFPGRFSGRQFSNSRSEMNVSTLELGDSALYLCASSLSGGDGYTFGSGTRLTVV.

This clonotype was picked up a small number of times. The junction departs from the called germline gene at one end, perhaps through a read error. The V gene is TRBV7-7, the J gene TRBJ2-5; tentatively, D is TRBD1 (5 bases). From germline, CDR1 is SSHAT and CDR2 FNYEAQ (reference sequence). CDR3 length: 15 residues. This CDR3 reads CASSRQGPLQETQYF. Here the CDR3 DNA reads TGTGCTAGCAGCCGTCAGGGTCCCCTCCAAGAGACCCAGTACTTC.

The V and J genes are TRBV6-2 or TRBV6-3 and TRBJ2-3, with TRBD1 matching over 7 bases. V lost 2 bases, J lost 0 bases, and 5 bases stayed unmatched. CDR1 is MNHEY, CDR2 SVGEGT, per germline. The CDR3 runs 16 residues. CDR3 in DNA: TGTGCCAGCAGTTACGGCCCGGGACAGAGCACAGATACGCAGTATTTT. Its protein is CASSYGPGQSTDTQYF.

This clonotype has just a few counts. This chain joins TRBV27 and TRBJ2-2; D might be TRBD1 (6 bases). Germline lookup yields CDR1 MNHEY and CDR2 SMNVEV (reference sequence). This CDR3 is 16 amino acids long. Trimming removed 5 bases from V and 6 bases from J, with 19 bases in between. In nucleotides, the CDR3 is TGTGCCAGCAGTACGGCCAGGGGAAGGCATCCCGGGGAGCTGTTTTTT. Translated: CASSTARGRHPGELFF.

This clonotype has only a few counts. V usage is TRBV12-3 or TRBV12-4 and J usage is TRBJ1-5; 7 nucleotides line up with TRBD1. The V gene end was trimmed by 1 base and the J gene end by 4 bases; junction bases not matched to a gene: 7. There are 16 residues in the CDR3. The CDR3 bases are TGTGCCAGCAGTTTAGATGGGACAGTAAAAAATCAGCCCCAGCATTTT. Its translation is CASSLDGTVKNQPQHF.

The chain uses TRBV29-1 and TRBJ2-7, with 9 bases lining up with TRBD1. V lost 4 bases and J lost 1; bases outside the gene matches: 5. The length of the CDR3 is 14 residues. Per the germline V gene, CDR1 is SQVTM and CDR2 is ANQGSEA. Written as DNA, the CDR3 is TGCAGCGTTGGGGGGACAGGGATTTCCTACGAGCAGTACTTC. It yields the protein CSVGGTGISYEQYF.

The rearrangement links TRBV5-1 to TRBJ2-2; either TRBD1 or TRBD2 may supply D (5 bases each). V shed 3 bases and J shed 0 bases, with 24 bases lying between them. This CDR3 has 20 residues. CDR1 and CDR2 from the germline V gene are SGHRS and YFSETQ. The CDR3 DNA sequence: TGCGCCAGCAGCTCCCTTCTTGTTGAGGGGTCGTCCCCGAACACCGGGGAGCTGTTTTTT. Its protein is CASSSLLVEGSSPNTGELFF.

This clonotype was counted a few times. The J gene is TRBJ2-1, the V gene TRBV29-1, with D maybe TRBD2 (5 bases). The CDR3 runs 12 residues. The germline CDR1 and CDR2 sequences are SQVTM and ANQGSEA. Deletions cut 7 bases from V and 7 bases from J, with 14 bases between. The DNA for the CDR3 is TGCAGCGCTGTACCCCCGGGGAATGAGCAGTTCTTC. Translating it yields CSAVPPGNEQFF.

This clonotype appeared a few times. The V gene is TRBV7-2, the J gene TRBJ2-7; D gene uncertain. Trimming shortened V by 3 bases and J by 6 bases, and 9 bases separated the two germline ends. CDR1 SGHTA and CDR2 FQGNSA come from the germline V gene. The CDR3 is made up of 12 amino acids. CDR3 residues: CASSLMEREQYF. Here the CDR3 DNA reads TGTGCCAGCAGCTTGATGGAACGCGAGCAGTACTTC. Filled out from reference TRBV7-2 and TRBJ2-7, the complete variable domain reads GAGVSQSPSNKVTEKGKDVELRCDPISGHTALYWYRQSLGQGLEFLIYFQGNSAPDKSGLPSDRFSAERTGGSVSTLTIQRTQQEDSAVYLCASSLMEREQYFGPGTRLTVT.